One sample yielded the 31 T cell receptor beta chains listed below, sequenced in a study of blood T cell repertoires in COVID-19. The repertoire was sequenced with immunoSEQ multiplex PCR; TCRdb's copy has only in-frame clones and lacks some. This sample carries nearly 110,000 clones, about four fifths of them seen once, and the ten largest clones take roughly 4.3%. The specimen was peripheral blood. The receptors shown here come from a man between 65 and 85 years old with acute or convalescent COVID-19.

The chain carries TRBV10-3 and TRBJ1-1; D unclear. Trimming removed 3 bases at V and 0 bases at J, with 8 bases between. Germline CDR1 ENHRY, CDR2 SYGVKD. The length of the CDR3 is 14 residues. CDR3 loop: CAISDSVMNTEAFF. The CDR3 nucleotides are TGTGCCATCAGTGATTCAGTAATGAACACTGAAGCTTTCTTT.

This clone was seen just once. The chain employs TRBV5-6 and TRBJ1-1; D gene uncertain. This CDR3 contains 16 residues. V lost 6 bases and J 0 bases, leaving 18 bases between the germline ends. The germline V gene encodes CDR1 SGHDT and CDR2 YYEEEE. CDR3 DNA sequence: TGTGCCAGCAACCCGGCCGGGTCCTTACTGAACACTGAAGCTTTCTTT. Its translation: CASNPAGSLLNTEAFF.

The chain employs TRBV10-3 and TRBJ1-1; no reliable D call. Germline V gives CDR1 ENHRY, CDR2 SYGVKD. Trimming left V 3 bases short and J 0 bases short, with 8 bases between. The CDR3 totals 14 residues. CDR3: CAISEPTMNTEAFF. The CDR3, as DNA: TGTGCCATCAGTGAACCTACCATGAACACTGAAGCTTTCTTT.

This clone was recorded a few times. V and J are TRBV4-3 and TRBJ1-2, with D uncertain. The CDR3 sequence is 15 residues long. Germline CDR1 is LGHNA and CDR2 is YSLEER. Trimming cost V 1 base and J 5 bases, with 14 bases left between them. CDR3 DNA sequence: TGCGCCAGCAGCCAAGGAACAGATTTCGGTTATGGCTACACCTTC. Translated, it gives CASSQGTDFGYGYTF.

The genes are TRBV18 and TRBJ2-5, with 8 bases fitting TRBD1. V was clipped by 6 bases and J by 4 bases; unmatched bases: 7. CDR1 and CDR2 (germline): KGHSH, LQKENI. The CDR3 is 14 residues long. The CDR3 is CASSDRVGGETQYF. DNA for the CDR3: TGTGCCAGCTCGGACAGGGTGGGAGGAGAGACCCAGTACTTC.

The table lists this clone with a few counts. V and J are TRBV2 and TRBJ1-4; 9 positions match TRBD1. Trimming took 7 bases from V and 7 from J; bases not matched to a gene: 1. CDR3 length: 12 amino acids. The germline gives CDR1 SNHLY, CDR2 FYNNEI. CDR3 region: CASNRGPEKLFF. The CDR3 region has the DNA TGTGCCAGCAACAGGGGGCCTGAAAAACTGTTTTTT.

The chain recombines TRBV19 with TRBJ2-7; 9 positions agree with TRBD1. V shed 9 bases and J 1 base; nucleotides not matched to a gene: 13. The CDR3 is 16 amino acids. Per germline, CDR1 LNHDA and CDR2 SQIVND (reference sequence). DNA for the CDR3: TGTGCCAGCAGATTTGACGGGACAGGGTTGTCCTACGAGCAGTACTTC. Encoded protein: CASRFDGTGLSYEQYF.

The chain is built from TRBV12-5 and TRBJ2-2; 10 bases agree with TRBD1. Losses at the gene ends were 3 bases for V and 7 bases for J; bases not matched to a gene: 5. This CDR3 contains 15 residues. Germline V gene sequence: CDR1 LGHNT, CDR2 FRNRAP. The CDR3 DNA is TGTGCTAGTGGTTTCGGGACAGGGGCTGACGGGGAGCTGTTTTTT. This translates into CASGFGTGADGELFF.

This clone was seen more than once but under ten times. The same CDR3 is also encoded by other DNA sequences in this sample. The chain has TRBV27 and TRBJ1-5; D uncertain. The V and J ends lost 5 bases and 4 bases respectively, with 9 bases between them. The CDR3 is made up of 13 amino acids. The germline V gene has CDR1 MNHEY and CDR2 SMNVEV (reference sequence). CDR3 protein: CASSEVRNQPQHF. The DNA for the CDR3 is TGTGCCAGCAGTGAGGTTCGAAATCAGCCCCAGCATTTT.

The gene calls are TRBV21-1 and TRBJ1-6. TRBV21-1 is assigned pseudogene status. There are 12 residues in the CDR3. The CDR3 reads CASCGGDSPLHF. The CDR3 DNA sequence: TGTGCCAGTTGTGGGGGGGATTCACCCCTCCACTTT.

V and J are TRBV5-1 and TRBJ2-7; maybe TRBD1 (6 bases). V shed 4 bases and J shed 4 bases, with 21 bases lying between them. The CDR3 runs 16 residues. Germline V gene data show CDR1 as SGHRS and CDR2 as YFSETQ. The CDR3 coding sequence is TGCGCCAGCAGCCCTATGGTCGCGGGCAGGGGATACGAGCAGTACTTC. Its translation is CASSPMVAGRGYEQYF.

This chain joins TRBV6-5 and TRBJ1-3; D is possibly TRBD1 (5 bases). Trimming stripped 0 bases from V and 4 bases from J, with 10 bases between. The CDR3 is 15 residues long. CDR1 is MNHEY, CDR2 SVGAGI, per germline. DNA for the CDR3: TGTGCCAGCAGTTACTCCCCGGGGGTCGGAAACACCATATATTTT. This gives the protein CASSYSPGVGNTIYF.

V usage is TRBV15 and J usage is TRBJ2-7, with a possible D match to TRBD2 (5 bases). The V and J ends lost 1 base and 3 bases respectively, with 10 bases between them. Germline V gene data show CDR1 as LNHNV and CDR2 as YYDKDF (reference sequence). The CDR3 spans 14 residues. CDR3 nucleotides: TGTGCCACCAGCAGAGCTAGCCCAGTCTACGAGCAGTACTTC. Amino acids: CATSRASPVYEQYF.

The chain couples TRBV7-2 to TRBJ1-5, with 7 bases fitting TRBD1. V lost 5 bases and J lost 6; bases outside the gene matches: 7. The CDR3 is made up of 14 amino acids. CDR1 is SGHTA and CDR2 is FQGNSA in the germline V gene. The CDR3 reads CASSPDRAPQPQHF. The CDR3 coding sequence is TGTGCCAGCAGCCCCGACAGGGCACCTCAGCCCCAGCATTTT.

The chain is built from TRBV4-3 and TRBJ2-5; D gene uncertain. CDR1 is LGHNA, CDR2 YSLEER, per germline. Between the trimmed V and J ends, which lost 0 bases and 5 bases, there was a span of 10 bases. The CDR3 runs to 14 residues. The chain's CDR3 is CASSQDRWVETQYF. CDR3 sequence (DNA): TGCGCCAGCAGCCAAGACAGGTGGGTCGAGACCCAGTACTTC.

This clone has just a few counts. The chain links TRBV9 to TRBJ2-5, with TRBD2 matching 8 bases. The CDR3 consists of 15 residues. Germline trimming cut 2 bases from V and 1 base from J; bases unmatched to any gene: 4. Germline CDR1 and CDR2: SGDLS and YYNGEE. CDR3 DNA: TGTGCCAGCAGCGTTTCGGCGGGGGGCCAAGAGACCCAGTACTTC. Amino acids: CASSVSAGGQETQYF.

V usage is TRBV20-1 and J usage is TRBJ2-5; maybe TRBD2 (6 bases). The CDR3 contains 15 residues. V shed 3 bases and J shed 5 bases, with 19 bases lying between them. Germline CDR1 and CDR2: DFQATT and SNEGSKA (reference sequence). CDR3 nucleotide sequence: TGCAGTGCTAGTATAATTGCGTCGGGGGAGGAGACCCAGTACTTC. Translating it yields CSASIIASGEETQYF.

This chain uses TRBV19 with TRBJ1-4; D possibly corresponds to TRBD1 (6 bases). CDR1 and CDR2 from the germline V gene are LNHDA and SQIVND (reference sequence). This CDR3 is 14 amino acids long. V lost 7 bases and J 5 bases, leaving 14 bases between the germline ends. The CDR3 protein is CASKRRQANEKLFF. In DNA, the CDR3 is TGTGCCAGTAAAAGGAGACAGGCGAATGAAAAACTGTTTTTT.

This clone was counted a single time. The CDR3 region is CASSDPGETNGYTF. CDR3 bases: TGTGCCAGCAGTGACCCAGGGGAGACGAATGGCTACACCTTC. The rearrangement joins TRBV25-1 to TRBJ1-2; possibly TRBD1 for D (6 bases). The V end was cut by 3 bases, the J end by 6 bases, with 14 bases between. This CDR3 has 14 residues. The germline V gene encodes CDR1 MGHDK and CDR2 SYGVNS.

The chain links TRBV5-1 to TRBJ2-1, with TRBD1 matching over 10 bases. The germline V gene encodes CDR1 SGHRS and CDR2 YFSETQ. J was trimmed by 10 bases and V by 0 bases; bases with no gene match: 7. This CDR3 spans 15 amino acids. This CDR3 is CASSLAGQGVFEQFF. CDR3 nucleotides: TGCGCCAGCAGCTTGGCAGGACAGGGGGTATTCGAGCAGTTCTTC.

V and J are TRBV24-1 and TRBJ2-5; possibly TRBD2 for D (6 bases). The length of the CDR3 is 13 residues. V lost 9 bases and J 2 bases, leaving 12 bases between the germline ends. Germline CDR1 KGHDR, CDR2 SFDVKD. The CDR3 DNA reads TGTGCCACCGGAACAGGAGGGCAAGAGACCCAGTACTTC. It is translated as CATGTGGQETQYF.

The chain carries TRBV2 and TRBJ2-3; possible D gene TRBD2, 5 bases. Trimming left V 6 bases short and J 2 bases short, with 9 bases between. Germline V lookup: CDR1 SNHLY, CDR2 FYNNEI. This CDR3 region has 13 residues. Written as DNA, the CDR3 is TGTGCCAGCAGCGGGAATCCCACAGATACGCAGTATTTT. Translated, it gives CASSGNPTDTQYF.

Of note for this clone: The sample holds other DNA sequences that translate to the same CDR3. The V call is TRBV19, the J call TRBJ1-2; maybe TRBD1 (6 bases). CDR1 and CDR2 (germline): LNHDA, SQIVND (reference sequence). V was shortened by 5 bases and J by 2 bases, with 9 bases between the two germline ends. CDR3 size: 13 residues. CDR3 residues: CASSDRPNYGYTF. As DNA, the CDR3 is TGTGCCAGTAGTGACAGGCCCAACTATGGCTACACCTTC.

The V call is TRBV2, the J call TRBJ1-5, with 8 bases identical to TRBD1. The V gene end was trimmed by 4 bases and the J gene end by 6 bases; junction bases not matched to a gene: 5. This CDR3 comprises 14 residues. CDR1 is SNHLY and CDR2 is FYNNEI in the germline V gene. The CDR3 loop is CASSGAGGLQPQHF. DNA for the CDR3: TGTGCCAGCAGTGGGGCAGGGGGCCTTCAGCCCCAGCATTTT.

This clone was seen only a few times. The chain couples TRBV27 to TRBJ1-1; possibly TRBD1 for D (5 bases). V shed 9 bases and J shed 2 bases, with 16 bases lying between them. The CDR3 contains 14 residues. From germline, CDR1 is MNHEY and CDR2 SMNVEV (reference sequence). CDR3 protein: CASGWSTANTEAFF. The CDR3 nucleotides read TGTGCCAGTGGATGGTCGACAGCCAACACTGAAGCTTTCTTT.

In its sample, this clone was seen a few times. Written as DNA, the CDR3 is TGTGCCATCACCCAGGGGGACACTGAAGCTTTCTTT. As protein: CAITQGDTEAFF. The rearrangement joins TRBV10-3 to TRBJ1-1, with 7 nucleotides matching TRBD1. The CDR3 is 12 amino acids. Losses at the gene ends were 7 bases for V and 3 bases for J; bases not matched to a gene: 2. CDR1 ENHRY and CDR2 SYGVKD come from the germline V gene.

This clone was seen once. V is TRBV7-2 and J is TRBJ1-3; a possible D gene is TRBD1 (5 bases). CDR1 is SGHTA, CDR2 FQGNSA, per germline. The CDR3 is 15 amino acids. With 3 bases removed from V and 0 bases from J, the gap between germline ends came to 9 bases. The CDR3 region is CASSLQGFSGNTIYF. The CDR3 coding sequence is TGTGCCAGCAGCTTGCAGGGTTTCTCTGGAAACACCATATATTTT. The full variable domain, in which reference TRBV7-2 and TRBJ1-3 provide the parts outside the CDR3, is GAGVSQSPSNKVTEKGKDVELRCDPISGHTALYWYRQSLGQGLEFLIYFQGNSAPDKSGLPSDRFSAERTGGSVSTLTIQRTQQEDSAVYLCASSLQGFSGNTIYFGEGSWLTVV.

The chain employs TRBV12-3 or TRBV12-4 and TRBJ1-1; D gene ambiguous. Trimming left V 4 bases short and J 0 bases short, with 6 bases between. The CDR3 spans 13 residues. The chain's CDR3 is CASSYNMNTEAFF. The CDR3 DNA follows: TGTGCCAGCAGTTATAACATGAACACTGAAGCTTTCTTT.

The gene calls are TRBV7-3 and TRBJ2-3; 8 nucleotides match TRBD2. J lost 6 bases, V lost 0 bases, and 14 bases had no gene match. Germline lookup yields CDR1 SGHTA and CDR2 FQGTGA. This CDR3 region has 18 residues. CDR3 protein: CASSLTPFSGEMRDTQYF. DNA for the CDR3: TGTGCCAGCAGCTTAACCCCTTTTAGCGGGGAAATGAGGGATACGCAGTATTTT.

The chain joins TRBV11-3 to TRBJ2-2; TRBD2 is a possible D gene (5 bases). Germline loops: CDR1 SGHNT, CDR2 YENEEA. The CDR3 sequence is 16 residues long. With 4 bases removed from V and 7 bases from J, the gap between germline ends came to 19 bases. The CDR3 here is CASSSGLGKGRGELFF. DNA for the CDR3: TGTGCCAGCAGCTCAGGACTGGGCAAGGGCCGCGGGGAGCTGTTTTTT.

This chain uses TRBV7-3 with TRBJ2-1; 8 bases map to TRBD2. Germline-derived CDR1 and CDR2 are SGHTA and FQGTGA. After removal of 4 bases from V and 5 bases from J, the junction contained 10 bases not matched to a gene. CDR3 length: 16 amino acids. The CDR3 DNA sequence: TGTGCCAGCAGCTCCCTTGGGAGCGGGGGTGACAATGAGCAGTTCTTC. It yields the protein CASSSLGSGGDNEQFF.